This T cell receptor (beta chain) was captured in a study of tumor-infiltrating lymphocytes in primary liver carcinoma. As for the study in general: Those sampled were patients whose primary liver carcinoma was treated by surgical resection. Notes on the study in general: Tumor top-250-clone fraction significantly exceeded that of blood (p = 0.039).

Comments on this clonotype: Its antigen is not identified. The junction differs from germline at one of its ends, possibly a read error.

Researchers generated TCR beta cDNA from roughly 510 ng of total RNA, relying on a constant-region primer. Libraries covering TCR beta were generated through three nested multiplex PCR rounds (using a slightly modified ARM-PCR). The two initial PCR rounds, roughly 9 cycles each, used TRBV1-TRBV30 forward and C-beta reverse primers. TCRdb re-derived calls from the multiplex PCR reads in MiXCR, one entry per CDR3 protein. Of roughly 330,000 distinct CDR3 sequences listed, almost 65% are singletons. Alongside blood RNA obtained from unsorted whole blood, germline DNA was also extracted. Patients carried chronic HBV infection without prior treatment. Looked up from germline, CDR1 is MNHNY and CDR2 is SVGAGI (reference sequence). The CDR3 loop spans 13 amino acids.

The TCR comes from a man in his forties with primary liver carcinoma and hepatitis B virus infection. V usage is TRBV6-6 and J usage is TRBJ2-2; 7 positions agree with TRBD1. The sequencing input was peripheral blood. The CDR3 protein is CVSSIQGDGELFF. The CDR3 nucleotides are TGTGTCAGCAGTATCCAGGGGGACGGGGAGCTGTTTTTT.